This T cell receptor (beta chain) was sequenced for a study of cytotoxic CD8 clonotypes in ibrutinib-treated CLL. On the study more broadly: Mean productive templates were approximately 240,000; mean productive rearrangements were around 90,000.

TCRdb keeps only in-frame clones here, not all; method: immunoSEQ multiplex PCR. The sample lists about 140,000 clones, roughly 77% occurring once. From germline, CDR1 is ENHRY and CDR2 SYGVKD. The CDR3 extends over 14 amino acids. V was pared by 5 bases and J by 6 bases, with 17 bases between. The sample holds one count of this clone. Here the sequenced sample was PBMCs, taken after 12 months of ibrutinib treatment. This receptor was identified in a human donor with chronic lymphocytic leukemia. The chain has TRBV10-3 and TRBJ2-7; D is possibly TRBD2 (6 bases). The CDR3 is CAISWRGADLEQYF. CDR3 in DNA: TGTGCCATCAGTTGGAGGGGCGCTGATCTCGAGCAGTACTTC.